This TCR beta chain originates from a study of shared clonotypes between healthy human individuals. Study at large: Donors were a couple of women and a few men aged 18 to 49.

Study-level points and caveats: Larger estimated richness was generally seen in naive subsets than in memory subsets. Rarefaction exposed incomplete sorted-subset sequencing despite large depth.

The germline gives CDR1 SGHRS, CDR2 YFSETQ. There are 17 residues in the CDR3. Trimming took 2 bases from V and 3 from J, leaving 18 bases between them. Under the authors' procedure: Quality scores were absent from the junction-only immunoSEQ sequences, so filtering differed. Sequencing was performed with immunoSEQ multiplex PCR; in TCRdb, only in-frame clones are kept and a portion is missing. Clone size and V and J calls were adopted from that table, with D and trimming inferred from the DNA. The table has about 2.3 million clones, just under 95% seen once. Concerning this clone: Its antigen is as yet unknown.

V gene TRBV5-1 combines with J gene TRBJ2-1; maybe TRBD2 (6 bases). This sequence was found in a man between 18 and 29 years old in good health. Some clones in this sample may be carry-over from other donors' samples. Source material: naive CD4+ T cells from PBMCs. The subset was: CD45RA+ positively selected. CDR3 region: CASSLGAGGNLYNEQFF. The CDR3 region has the DNA TGCGCCAGCAGCTTAGGGGCCGGCGGGAACCTCTACAATGAGCAGTTCTTC.